This T cell receptor beta chain was sequenced in a study of blood T cell repertoires in COVID-19. Libraries were prepared by immunoSEQ multiplex PCR; TCRdb keeps only in-frame clonotypes and omits some of them. In the table there are 200,000 to 300,000 clones, over 90% of which are singletons. The sample taken for sequencing was peripheral blood. This clonotype was obtained from a man younger than 40 with COVID-19, enrolled during active disease.

This chain's CDR3 is CASSLWLGGETEAFF. CDR3 nucleotide sequence: TGTGCCAGCAGCTTATGGTTAGGGGGTGAAACTGAAGCTTTCTTT. This chain uses TRBV7-3 with TRBJ1-1; TRBD1 might be the D (6 bases). CDR3 length: 15 residues. Trimming took off 2 bases at V and 5 bases at J, with 15 bases between the two ends. Germline V CDR1 and CDR2: SGHTA, FQGTGA.